These T cell receptor beta chains were read from a single sample in a study of blood T cell repertoires in COVID-19. Profiling relied on immunoSEQ multiplex PCR, and the TCRdb table lists in-frame clones only, not all of them. The sample consists of about 94,000 clones, roughly 87% of them appearing once. Input material: peripheral blood. The receptors here all came from a woman of 80 years or more with acute or convalescent COVID-19. Each CDR3 is given with its conserved first and last residue. Each record gives: V gene, J gene, CDR3 protein.

v_gene: TRBV9
j_gene: TRBJ2-5
CDR3aa: CASSARGTRGQETQYF

v_gene: TRBV12-5
j_gene: TRBJ2-5
CDR3aa: CASGFWAYQETQYF

v_gene: TRBV18
j_gene: TRBJ2-2
CDR3aa: CASSPNFPGTGELFF

v_gene: TRBV14
j_gene: TRBJ2-1
CDR3aa: CASSPGWITYNEQFF

v_gene: TRBV19
j_gene: TRBJ1-1
CDR3aa: CASSIGQGNTEAFF

v_gene: TRBV9
j_gene: TRBJ1-4
CDR3aa: CASSVAPSGGYGSANEKLFF

v_gene: TRBV28
j_gene: TRBJ2-1
CDR3aa: CASSLSTRRTNEQFF

v_gene: TRBV7-6
j_gene: TRBJ2-5
CDR3aa: CASSSPGLAETQYF

v_gene: TRBV19
j_gene: TRBJ1-4
CDR3aa: CASSISLSAGGEKLFF

v_gene: TRBV27
j_gene: TRBJ1-2
CDR3aa: CASTERTGFKRYTF